One and the same sample provided the 30 T cell receptor beta chains below, sequenced in a study of shared clonotypes between healthy human individuals. TCRdb's table, derived via immunoSEQ multiplex PCR, lists solely in-frame clones and lacks some. The table has 800,000 to 1,200,000 clones, around three quarters seen once; the top ten hold 0.52%. Sample: memory CD4+ T cells from PBMCs. Subset noted: CD45RA-negative fraction. The receptors shown here come from a young man in good health. Some clones in this sample may be carry-over from other donors' samples.

This chain connects TRBV4-2 to TRBJ2-3; 8 bases match TRBD2. Germline CDR1 and CDR2: LGHNA and YNFKEQ. The CDR3 extends over 15 amino acids. The V gene end was trimmed by 4 bases and the J gene end by 3 bases; junction bases not matched to a gene: 6. Written as DNA, the CDR3 is TGTGCCAGCAGCCTAGGTGGCGGGAGGACAGATACGCAGTATTTT. Residues: CASSLGGGRTDTQYF.

This rearrangement joins TRBV30 to TRBJ2-7; 15 bases line up with TRBD2. Germline V gene lookup returns CDR1 GTSNPN and CDR2 SVGIG (reference sequence). This CDR3 has 13 amino acids. J gave up 9 bases and V 2 bases, and 2 bases lay outside the gene matches. CDR3 bases: TGTGCCTGGAGTAAGGGACTAGCGGGAGGGCAGTACTTC. Translation: CAWSKGLAGGQYF.

This chain links TRBV30 with TRBJ2-1, with D perhaps matching TRBD2 (6 bases). This CDR3 region has 13 residues. Trimming took 5 bases from V and 8 from J, leaving 16 bases between them. Germline loops: CDR1 GTSNPN, CDR2 SVGIG (reference sequence). The CDR3: CAWGWQGGDEQFF. CDR3 sequence (DNA): TGTGCCTGGGGTTGGCAGGGAGGTGATGAGCAGTTCTTC. Supplemented by reference TRBV30 and TRBJ2-1, the full variable domain reads SQTIHQWPATLVQPVGSPLSLECTVEGTSNPNLYWYRQAAGRGLQLLFYSVGIGQISSEVPQNLSASRPQDRQFILSSKKLLLSDSGFYLCAWGWQGGDEQFFGPGTRLTVL.

This chain connects TRBV23-1 to TRBJ2-1; TRBD1 is a possible D gene (6 bases). TRBV23-1 carries the ORF label, with uncertain function. Trimming stripped 6 bases from V and 5 bases from J, with 23 bases between. The length of the CDR3 is 17 residues. In nucleotides, the CDR3 is TGCGCCAGCAGGCCCTATACCGCCGACAGGACCCACAATGAGCAGTTCTTC. This encodes CASRPYTADRTHNEQFF.

The chain links TRBV7-2 to TRBJ2-5; 8 bases line up with TRBD1. The CDR3 extends over 16 amino acids. V gave up 0 bases and J gave up 5 bases; unmatched junction bases: 8. Germline V gene data show CDR1 as SGHTA and CDR2 as FQGNSA. The CDR3 region has the DNA TGTGCCAGCAGCTTAGCCACGGCAGGGGGCTGGGAGACCCAGTACTTC. Residues: CASSLATAGGWETQYF.

This clone was seen only a few times. V gene TRBV18 combines with J gene TRBJ1-1; D gene unclear. Germline CDR1 reads KGHSH; CDR2 reads LQKENI. This CDR3 is built from 15 residues. V lost 2 bases, J lost 1 base, and 11 bases lay in between. The CDR3 is CASSPLAAENTEAFF. CDR3 nucleotide sequence: TGTGCCAGCTCACCATTAGCGGCCGAGAACACTGAAGCTTTCTTT.

The chain couples TRBV11-2 to TRBJ2-5; a weak D match, TRBD2 (5 bases). The tail of the sequence fits TRBJ2-7 better, so the J call may be wrong. CDR3 length: 13 amino acids. Germline V gene lookup returns CDR1 SGHAT and CDR2 FQNNGV. The CDR3 DNA reads as TGTGCCAGCAGCTCCCCGGGGTACTACGAGCAGTACTTC. It translates to CASSSPGYYEQYF.

V usage is TRBV18 and J usage is TRBJ2-3, with D unresolved. CDR1 and CDR2 from the germline V gene are KGHSH and LQKENI. There are 14 residues in the CDR3. V lost 6 bases to trimming and J lost 5 bases, with 15 bases between them. In DNA form, the CDR3 reads TGTGCCAGCTCCCCGGTAGGAGCAGGAGATACGCAGTATTTT. Protein: CASSPVGAGDTQYF.

The rearrangement uses TRBV25-1 and TRBJ1-5, with D uncertain. CDR1 and CDR2 (germline): MGHDK, SYGVNS. CDR3 length equals 14 residues. Trimming cost V 6 bases and J 1 base, with 10 bases left between them. The DNA of the CDR3 is TGTGCCAGCAGCACGGGAGGGAGCAATCAGCCCCAGCATTTT. This gives the protein CASSTGGSNQPQHF.

The sample holds one count of this clone. The CDR3 here is CASSLVTGWTQYF. The CDR3 DNA follows: TGTGCCAGCAGCTTGGTTACAGGGTGGACCCAGTACTTC. The chain links TRBV5-6 to TRBJ2-5; D is possibly TRBD1 (6 bases). V was clipped by 0 bases and J by 7 bases, with 10 bases between them. Germline V gene lookup returns CDR1 SGHDT and CDR2 YYEEEE. This CDR3 comprises 13 residues.

V gene TRBV30 combines with J gene TRBJ1-6; no clear D. The CDR3 has 14 residues. Germline CDR1 GTSNPN, CDR2 SVGIG (reference sequence). The germline V and J ends were trimmed by 7 bases and 8 bases, with 18 bases remaining between them. The CDR3 here is CALDVPSRHSPLHF. CDR3 bases: TGTGCCTTGGACGTTCCATCTCGACATTCACCCCTCCACTTT.

The chain employs TRBV7-3 and TRBJ2-4, with D possibly called TRBD1 or TRBD2 (7 bases each). The CDR3 spans 15 residues. The V and J ends lost 0 bases and 6 bases respectively, with 12 bases between them. Germline V gene lookup returns CDR1 SGHTA and CDR2 FQGTGA. The CDR3 loop reads CASSLTGGDRNIQYF. For the CDR3, the DNA is TGTGCCAGCAGCTTAACTGGGGGGGACAGAAACATTCAGTACTTC. The full variable domain, in which reference TRBV7-3 and TRBJ2-4 provide the parts outside the CDR3, is GAGVSQTPSNKVTEKGKYVELRCDPISGHTALYWYRQSLGQGPEFLIYFQGTGAADDSGLPNDRFFAVRPEGSVSTLKIQRTERGDSAVYLCASSLTGGDRNIQYFGAGTRLSVL.

The DNA for the CDR3 is TGTGCCAGCAGTTCTGTCGAGACCCAGTACTTC. Its protein product is CASSSVETQYF. The gene calls are TRBV28 and TRBJ2-5, with no clear D. This CDR3 comprises 11 residues. Trimming pared 4 bases from V and 5 bases from J, leaving 5 bases between. Germline V gene data show CDR1 as MDHEN and CDR2 as SYDVKM.

The J gene is TRBJ1-2, the V gene TRBV28; D remains unclear. Germline assignment: CDR1 MDHEN and CDR2 SYDVKM. Trimming took off 5 bases at V and 5 bases at J, with 18 bases between the two ends. The CDR3 covers 15 residues. This CDR3 is CASSVFDGRRYGYTF. In DNA form, the CDR3 reads TGTGCCAGCAGTGTATTCGACGGCCGGAGATATGGCTACACCTTC.

J is TRBJ2-7 and V is TRBV2; 7 bases fit TRBD1. J was trimmed by 6 bases and V by 4 bases; bases with no gene match: 6. Looked up from germline, CDR1 is SNHLY and CDR2 is FYNNEI. The CDR3 contains 13 residues. The DNA for the CDR3 is TGTGCCAGCAGTGTAACAGGGGAAAGCGAGCAGTACTTC. Translation gives CASSVTGESEQYF.

This chain uses TRBV5-4 with TRBJ1-1; TRBD1 matches at 8 bases. The CDR3 is 15 amino acids. Trimming cost V 0 bases and J 3 bases; bases outside gene matches: 4. From germline, CDR1 is SGHNT and CDR2 YYREEE (reference sequence). CDR3 amino acids: CASSLARGRDTEAFF. CDR3 DNA: TGTGCCAGCAGCTTGGCCAGGGGGCGGGACACTGAAGCTTTCTTT.

V usage is TRBV7-3 and J usage is TRBJ2-1; D might be TRBD2 (5 bases). Germline loops: CDR1 SGHTA, CDR2 FQGTGA. Trimming left V 1 base short and J 2 bases short, with 12 bases between. The CDR3 is 16 amino acids. Here the CDR3 DNA reads TGTGCCAGCAGCTTAAGAGGAGCGGTGACCTACAATGAGCAGTTCTTC. This translates into CASSLRGAVTYNEQFF.

The chain combines TRBV11-1 with TRBJ2-1; 13 positions match TRBD2. With V trimmed by 6 bases and J by 8 bases, 16 bases remained unmatched. CDR3 length equals 18 residues. Germline CDR1 SGHAT, CDR2 FQDESV (reference sequence). CDR3 DNA sequence: TGTGCCAGCAGAAAACGGGGTGGCGGGACTAGCGGGATCTATGAGCAGTTCTTC. It yields the protein CASRKRGGGTSGIYEQFF.

The chain couples TRBV15 to TRBJ1-2, with unresolved D. The germline V and J ends were trimmed by 6 bases and 3 bases, with 8 bases remaining between them. The CDR3 has 12 residues. Per the germline V gene, CDR1 is LNHNV and CDR2 is YYDKDF (reference sequence). The CDR3 nucleotides are TGTGCCACCAGTTTGAGGCACTATGGCTACACCTTC. Amino acids: CATSLRHYGYTF. Looking up the rest from reference TRBV15 and TRBJ1-2 gives the full variable domain: DAMVIQNPRYQVTQFGKPVTLSCSQTLNHNVMYWYQQKSSQAPKLLFHYYDKDFNNEADTPDNFQSRRPNTSFCFLDIRSPGLGDTAMYLCATSLRHYGYTFGSGTRLTVV.

This sequence joins TRBV6-5 and TRBJ2-1, with 10 positions matching TRBD1. CDR1 and CDR2 (germline): MNHEY, SVGAGI. V lost 6 bases to trimming and J lost 8 bases; unmatched junction nucleotides: 7. The CDR3 extends over 14 amino acids. CDR3 amino acids: CASSPGQGRHEQFF. The CDR3 nucleotides read TGTGCCAGCAGCCCGGGACAGGGGCGTCATGAGCAGTTCTTC.

The rearrangement uses TRBV6-6 and TRBJ1-3; D uncertain. V lost 0 bases and J lost 4, with 4 bases in between. This CDR3 has 13 residues. Germline lookup yields CDR1 MNHNY and CDR2 SVGAGI (reference sequence). The CDR3 protein is CASSYSEGNTIYF. CDR3 nucleotide sequence: TGTGCCAGCAGTTACTCGGAGGGAAACACCATATATTTT.

This chain uses TRBV6-5 with TRBJ2-2; tentatively, D is TRBD1 (5 bases). This CDR3 region has 13 residues. Trimming took 7 bases from V and 6 from J, leaving 12 bases between them. The germline V gene has CDR1 MNHEY and CDR2 SVGAGI. The CDR3 here is CASNQGRAGELFF. The CDR3 DNA reads TGTGCCAGCAACCAGGGCCGGGCCGGGGAGCTGTTTTTT.

This clone showed up just a few times. Here the CDR3 DNA reads TGTGCCACCGGGAGGGGCATCACTCAGCCCCAGCATTTT. This codes for CATGRGITQPQHF. The chain is built from TRBV27 and TRBJ1-5; D is possibly TRBD1 (5 bases). The CDR3 runs 13 residues. Germline loops: CDR1 MNHEY, CDR2 SMNVEV (reference sequence). V lost 10 bases, J lost 6 bases, and 16 bases lay in between.

The genes are TRBV6-6 and TRBJ2-1; 10 bases are a match to TRBD2. The CDR3 runs to 15 residues. V lost 6 bases to trimming and J lost 9 bases; unmatched junction nucleotides: 11. Germline V gene sequence: CDR1 MNHNY, CDR2 SVGAGI (reference sequence). CDR3 amino acids: CASRDIAGGFSEQFF. CDR3 nucleotide sequence: TGTGCCAGCAGAGACATAGCGGGAGGATTTTCTGAGCAGTTCTTC.

This clone was observed a single time. The V gene is TRBV18, the J gene TRBJ2-6; no definite D call. The length of the CDR3 is 15 residues. With 6 bases removed from V and 0 bases from J, the gap between germline ends came to 9 bases. Looked up from germline, CDR1 is KGHSH and CDR2 is LQKENI. CDR3 sequence reads: CASSLAVSGANVLTF. CDR3 in DNA: TGTGCCAGCTCCTTGGCAGTCTCTGGGGCCAACGTCCTGACTTTC.

This chain joins TRBV10-2 and TRBJ2-4, with 12 bases aligning to TRBD2. V lost 5 bases to trimming and J lost 3 bases; unmatched junction nucleotides: 8. CDR3 length equals 17 residues. Germline V CDR1 and CDR2: WSHSY, SAAADI. The CDR3: CASSRLAGESGKNIQYF. For the CDR3, the DNA is TGCGCCAGCAGTCGACTAGCGGGAGAGAGCGGCAAAAACATTCAGTACTTC.

The chain joins TRBV19 to TRBJ2-1; TRBD1 matches at 7 bases. Germline trimming cut 8 bases from V and 8 bases from J; bases unmatched to any gene: 12. This CDR3 comprises 14 residues. From germline, CDR1 is LNHDA and CDR2 SQIVND (reference sequence). The CDR3 reads CASGKDRDGYEQFF. CDR3 coding DNA: TGTGCCAGTGGGAAAGACAGGGATGGGTATGAGCAGTTCTTC.

This clone showed up just a few times. The rearrangement joins TRBV28 to TRBJ2-7; no clear D. The germline CDR1 and CDR2 sequences are MDHEN and SYDVKM. The CDR3 spans 15 residues. V lost 5 bases, J lost 2 bases, and 16 bases lay in between. The CDR3 DNA is TGTGCCAGCAGTCGCCCCCTACTCGACACCTACGAGCAGTACTTC. Translation: CASSRPLLDTYEQYF.

The V call is TRBV21-1, the J call TRBJ2-7; the table assigns TRBD2, which was not confirmed against the DNA. TRBV21-1 is given as a pseudogene. The CDR3 covers 21 residues. The CDR3 sequence: CASSKGLDSANAGGGLYEQYF. The DNA of the CDR3 is TGTGCCAGCAGCAAAGGTCTGGATTCAGCGAATGCGGGAGGGGGTCTCTACGAGCAGTACTTC.

The chain combines TRBV27 with TRBJ2-3; a weak D match, TRBD1 (6 bases). CDR1 is MNHEY and CDR2 is SMNVEV in the germline V gene (reference sequence). The CDR3 contains 14 residues. Between the trimmed V and J ends, which lost 6 bases and 7 bases, there was a span of 17 bases. The CDR3: CASRRSTGYYTQYF. Here the CDR3 DNA reads TGTGCCAGCAGGAGGTCCACAGGGTACTATACGCAGTATTTT.